This paragraph reports one TCR beta chain. This clonotype was seen many times. No antigen is known for it. Base qualities are missing; no much larger clone stands one base away. The sample originates from a study of T-cell reconstitution after alpha-beta-depleted transplantation in children (dated by TCRdb to 2016 to 2018). With regard to the full study: Using TCR repertoire profiling, the study quantitatively followed how T-cell immune reconstitution unfolded in children after TCRalphabeta/CD19-depleted allogeneic hematopoietic cell transplantation.

The library was generated by PCR. TCRdb lists the instrument as Illumina HiSeq 2500. Molecular barcoding was employed in the preparation of TCR libraries, with unique molecular identifiers being used to normalize TCRbeta repertoire quantification. TCRdb reworked the public reads: Q25 trimming with fastp, MiXCR clone assembly, productive beta chains retained. Duplicate CDR3 protein sequences are folded into a single record with the most common DNA and genes. The sample table holds 300,000 or so distinct CDR3 sequences, of which almost 10% were seen once. Of the sample, roughly 9.1% is held by the ten largest clones. V and J lose 0 bases and 2 bases, and a span of 14 bases separates them. Including cysteine and phenylalanine, the CDR3 has 17 amino acids. CDR3 DNA is the only sequence kept; it has 51 bases, read in frame from the first base. Taken from the germline V gene, the CDR1 and CDR2 loops are SGHTA and FQGNSA.

This receptor was taken from a human donor who donated a stem cell graft to a child with SCID. This receptor chain uses TRBV7-2 and TRBJ1-3; the D gene is possibly TRBD1, with 6 bases matching. The starting material was PBMCs from the stem cell graft donor, obtained from the stem cell graft. The bases read TGTGCCAGCAGCTTAGCCGGGACAAGTAAAACTGGAAACACCATATATTTT. Its coded protein is CASSLAGTSKTGNTIYF.